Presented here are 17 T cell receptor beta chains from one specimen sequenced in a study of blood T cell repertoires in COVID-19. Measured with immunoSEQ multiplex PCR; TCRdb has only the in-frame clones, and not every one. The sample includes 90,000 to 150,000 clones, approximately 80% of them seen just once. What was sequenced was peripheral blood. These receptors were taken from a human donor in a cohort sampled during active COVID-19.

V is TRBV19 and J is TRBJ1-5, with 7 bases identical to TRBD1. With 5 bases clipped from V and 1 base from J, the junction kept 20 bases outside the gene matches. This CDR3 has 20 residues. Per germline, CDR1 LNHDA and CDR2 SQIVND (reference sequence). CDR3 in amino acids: CASSDSEGAGLSTSNQPQHF. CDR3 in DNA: TGTGCCAGTAGTGACTCAGAGGGGGCAGGGTTATCGACAAGCAATCAGCCCCAGCATTTT.

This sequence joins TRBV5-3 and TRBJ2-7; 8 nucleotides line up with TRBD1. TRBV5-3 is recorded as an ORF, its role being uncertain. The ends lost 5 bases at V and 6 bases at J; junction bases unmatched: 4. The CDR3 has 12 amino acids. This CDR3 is CARRATGVEQYF. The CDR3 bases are TGTGCCAGAAGGGCGACAGGGGTCGAGCAGTACTTC.

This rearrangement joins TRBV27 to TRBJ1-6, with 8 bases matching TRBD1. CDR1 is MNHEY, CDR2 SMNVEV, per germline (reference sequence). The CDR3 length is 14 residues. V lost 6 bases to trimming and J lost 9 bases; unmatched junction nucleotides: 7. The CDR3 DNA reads TGTGCCAGCAGCCCGGACAGGGAGCGTTCACCCCTCCACTTT. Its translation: CASSPDRERSPLHF.

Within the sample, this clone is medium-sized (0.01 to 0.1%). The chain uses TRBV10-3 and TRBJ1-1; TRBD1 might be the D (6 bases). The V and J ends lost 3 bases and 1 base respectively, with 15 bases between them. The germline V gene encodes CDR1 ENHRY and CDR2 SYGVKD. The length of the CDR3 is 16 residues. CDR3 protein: CAISEGLSDRNTEAFF. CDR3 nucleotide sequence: TGTGCCATCAGTGAAGGTTTGTCGGACAGGAACACTGAAGCTTTCTTT.

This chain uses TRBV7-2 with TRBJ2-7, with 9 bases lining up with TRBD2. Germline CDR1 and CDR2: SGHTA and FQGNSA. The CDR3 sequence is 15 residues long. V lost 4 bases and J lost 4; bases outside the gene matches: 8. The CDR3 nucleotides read TGTGCCAGCAGCTCCAGTAGCGGGAGTCGTTACGAGCAGTACTTC. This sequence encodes CASSSSSGSRYEQYF.

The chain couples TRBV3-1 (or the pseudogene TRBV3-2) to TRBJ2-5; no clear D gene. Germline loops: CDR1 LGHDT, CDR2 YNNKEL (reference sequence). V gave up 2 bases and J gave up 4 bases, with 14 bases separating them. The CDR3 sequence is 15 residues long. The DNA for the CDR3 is TGTGCCAGCAGCCAATCTCCTACCCCGTCAGAGACCCAGTACTTC. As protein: CASSQSPTPSETQYF.

CDR3 sequence: CASSYWRGDQPQHF. CDR3 nucleotide sequence: TGTGCCAGCAGTTACTGGCGGGGGGATCAGCCCCAGCATTTT. The V and J genes are TRBV6-2 or TRBV6-3 and TRBJ1-5, with a weak D call TRBD1 (5 bases). V gave up 1 base and J gave up 5 bases, with 9 bases separating them. This CDR3 is 14 amino acids long. The germline V gene has CDR1 MNHEY and CDR2 SVGEGT.

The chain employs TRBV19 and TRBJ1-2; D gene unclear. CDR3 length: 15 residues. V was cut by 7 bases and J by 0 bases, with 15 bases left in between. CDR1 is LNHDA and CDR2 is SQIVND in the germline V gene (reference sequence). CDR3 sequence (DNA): TGTGCCAGTACTCGATTGGGCAGACCTAACTATGGCTACACCTTC. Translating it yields CASTRLGRPNYGYTF.

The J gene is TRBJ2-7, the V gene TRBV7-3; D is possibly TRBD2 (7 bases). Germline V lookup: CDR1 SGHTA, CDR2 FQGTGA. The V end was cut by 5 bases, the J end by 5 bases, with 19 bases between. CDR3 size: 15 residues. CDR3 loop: CASSPEGGFADEQYF. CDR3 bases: TGTGCCAGCAGCCCAGAGGGGGGGTTTGCCGACGAGCAGTACTTC.

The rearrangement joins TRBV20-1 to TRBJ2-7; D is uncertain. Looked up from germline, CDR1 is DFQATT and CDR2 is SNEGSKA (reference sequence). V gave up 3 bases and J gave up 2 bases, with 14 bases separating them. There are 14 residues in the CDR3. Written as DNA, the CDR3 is TGCAGTGCTAGTGCGATGCAGGTCCCCTACGAGCAGTACTTC. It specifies CSASAMQVPYEQYF.

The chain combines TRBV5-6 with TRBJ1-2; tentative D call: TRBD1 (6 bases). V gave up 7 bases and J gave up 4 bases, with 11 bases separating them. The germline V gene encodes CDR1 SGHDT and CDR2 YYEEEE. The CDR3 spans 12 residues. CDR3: CASRRTVYGYTF. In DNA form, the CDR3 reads TGTGCCAGCCGAAGGACAGTCTATGGCTACACCTTC.

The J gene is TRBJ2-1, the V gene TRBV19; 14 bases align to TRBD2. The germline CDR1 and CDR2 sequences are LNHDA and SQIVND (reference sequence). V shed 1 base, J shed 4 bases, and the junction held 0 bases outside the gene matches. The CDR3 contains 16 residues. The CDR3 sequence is CASSIGLAGGYNEQFF. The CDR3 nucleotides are TGTGCCAGTAGTATAGGACTAGCGGGAGGGTACAATGAGCAGTTCTTC. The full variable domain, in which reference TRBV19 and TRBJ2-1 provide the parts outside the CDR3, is DGGITQSPKYLFRKEGQNVTLSCEQNLNHDAMYWYRQDPGQGLRLIYYSQIVNDFQKGDIAEGYSVSREKKESFPLTVTSAQKNPTAFYLCASSIGLAGGYNEQFFGPGTRLTVL.

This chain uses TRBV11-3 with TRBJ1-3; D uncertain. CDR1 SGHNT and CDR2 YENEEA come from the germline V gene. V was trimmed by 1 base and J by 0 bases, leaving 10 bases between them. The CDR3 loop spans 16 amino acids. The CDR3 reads CASSLGAGGSGNTIYF. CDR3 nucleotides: TGTGCCAGCAGCTTAGGGGCAGGTGGCTCTGGAAACACCATATATTTT.

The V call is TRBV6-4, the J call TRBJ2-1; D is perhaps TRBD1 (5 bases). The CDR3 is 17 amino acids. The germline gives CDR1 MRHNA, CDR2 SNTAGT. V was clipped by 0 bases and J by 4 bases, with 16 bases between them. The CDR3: CASSDSTVGKGYNEQFF. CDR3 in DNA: TGTGCCAGCAGTGACTCGACAGTCGGAAAGGGGTACAATGAGCAGTTCTTC.

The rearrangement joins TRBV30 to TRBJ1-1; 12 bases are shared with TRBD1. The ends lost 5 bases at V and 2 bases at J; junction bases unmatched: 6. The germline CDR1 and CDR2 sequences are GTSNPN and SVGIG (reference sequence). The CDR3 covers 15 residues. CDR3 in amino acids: CAWFRDRGPNTEAFF. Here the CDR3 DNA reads TGTGCCTGGTTCCGGGACAGGGGGCCAAACACTGAAGCTTTCTTT.

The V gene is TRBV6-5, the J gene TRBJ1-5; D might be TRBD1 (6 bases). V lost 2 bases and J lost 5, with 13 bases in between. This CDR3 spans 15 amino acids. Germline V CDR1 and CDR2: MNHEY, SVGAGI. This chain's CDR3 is CASSYTTGADQPQHF. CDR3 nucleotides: TGTGCCAGCAGTTACACGACAGGCGCTGATCAGCCCCAGCATTTT.

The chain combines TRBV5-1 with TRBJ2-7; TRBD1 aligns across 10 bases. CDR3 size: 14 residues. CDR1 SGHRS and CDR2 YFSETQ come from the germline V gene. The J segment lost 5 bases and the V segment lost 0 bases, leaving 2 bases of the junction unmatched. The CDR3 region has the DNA TGCGCCAGCAGCTTGGACGGACAGGGGGACGAGCAGTACTTC. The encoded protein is CASSLDGQGDEQYF.